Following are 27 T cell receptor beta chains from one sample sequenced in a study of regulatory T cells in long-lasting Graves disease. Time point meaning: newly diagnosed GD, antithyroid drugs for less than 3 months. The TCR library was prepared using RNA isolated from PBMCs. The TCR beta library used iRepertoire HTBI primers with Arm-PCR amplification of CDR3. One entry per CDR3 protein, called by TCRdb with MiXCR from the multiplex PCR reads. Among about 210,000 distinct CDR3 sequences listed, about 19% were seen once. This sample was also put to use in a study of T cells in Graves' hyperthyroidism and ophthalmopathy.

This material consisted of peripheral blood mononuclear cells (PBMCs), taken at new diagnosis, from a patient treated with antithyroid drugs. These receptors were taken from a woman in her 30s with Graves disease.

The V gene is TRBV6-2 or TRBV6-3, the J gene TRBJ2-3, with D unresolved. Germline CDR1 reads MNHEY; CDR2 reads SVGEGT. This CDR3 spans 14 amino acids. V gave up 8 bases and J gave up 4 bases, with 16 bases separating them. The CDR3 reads CASRKVREADTQYF. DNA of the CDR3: TGTGCCAGCCGAAAGGTTCGTGAGGCAGATACGCAGTATTTT.

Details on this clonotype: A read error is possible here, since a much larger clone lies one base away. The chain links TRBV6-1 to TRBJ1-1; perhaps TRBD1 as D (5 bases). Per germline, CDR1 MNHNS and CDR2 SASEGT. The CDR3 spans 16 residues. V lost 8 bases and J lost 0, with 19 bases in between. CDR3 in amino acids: CASRWGGEAMNTEAFF. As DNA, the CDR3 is TGTGCCAGCCGATGGGGCGGGGAAGCGATGAACACTGAAGCTTTCTTT.

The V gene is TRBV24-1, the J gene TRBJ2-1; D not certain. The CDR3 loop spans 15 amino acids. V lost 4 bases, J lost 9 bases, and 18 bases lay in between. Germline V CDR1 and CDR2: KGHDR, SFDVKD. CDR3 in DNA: TGTGCCACCAGTGACCCTGAAGGGCCCGTCGGTGAGCAGTTCTTC. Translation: CATSDPEGPVGEQFF.

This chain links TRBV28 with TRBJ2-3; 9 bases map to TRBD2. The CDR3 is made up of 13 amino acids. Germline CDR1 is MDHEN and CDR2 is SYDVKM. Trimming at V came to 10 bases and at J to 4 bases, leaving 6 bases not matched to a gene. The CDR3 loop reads CATEGLAADTQYF. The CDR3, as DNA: TGTGCCACCGAGGGACTAGCCGCAGATACGCAGTATTTT.

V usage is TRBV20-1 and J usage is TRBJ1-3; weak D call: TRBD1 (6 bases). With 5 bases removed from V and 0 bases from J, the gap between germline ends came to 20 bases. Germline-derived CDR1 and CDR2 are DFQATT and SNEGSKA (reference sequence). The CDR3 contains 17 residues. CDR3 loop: CSAPGRLQGFSGNTIYF. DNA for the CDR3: TGCAGTGCTCCCGGCCGCCTACAGGGATTCTCTGGAAACACCATATATTTT.

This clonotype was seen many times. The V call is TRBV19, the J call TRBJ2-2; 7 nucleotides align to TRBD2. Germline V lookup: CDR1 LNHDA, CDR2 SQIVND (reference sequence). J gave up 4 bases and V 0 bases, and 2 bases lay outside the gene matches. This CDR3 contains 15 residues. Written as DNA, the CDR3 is TGTGCCAGTAGTATAGACGGGAGGCCCACCGGGGAGCTGTTTTTT. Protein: CASSIDGRPTGELFF.

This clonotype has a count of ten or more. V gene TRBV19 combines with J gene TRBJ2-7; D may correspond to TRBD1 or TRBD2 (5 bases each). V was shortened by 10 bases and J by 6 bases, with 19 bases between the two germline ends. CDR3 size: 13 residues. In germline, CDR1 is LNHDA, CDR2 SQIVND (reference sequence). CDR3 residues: CATRIPAGSEQYF. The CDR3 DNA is TGTGCCACCCGGATCCCCGCAGGGAGCGAGCAGTACTTC. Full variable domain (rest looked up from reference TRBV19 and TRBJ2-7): DGGITQSPKYLFRKEGQNVTLSCEQNLNHDAMYWYRQDPGQGLRLIYYSQIVNDFQKGDIAEGYSVSREKKESFPLTVTSAQKNPTAFYLCATRIPAGSEQYFGPGTRLTVT.

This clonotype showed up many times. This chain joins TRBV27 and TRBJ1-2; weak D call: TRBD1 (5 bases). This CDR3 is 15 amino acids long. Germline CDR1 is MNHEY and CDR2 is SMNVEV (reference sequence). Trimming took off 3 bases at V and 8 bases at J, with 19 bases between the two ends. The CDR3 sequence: CASSFWGEGRGGYTF. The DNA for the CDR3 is TGTGCCAGCAGTTTTTGGGGAGAGGGGAGAGGGGGCTACACCTTC.

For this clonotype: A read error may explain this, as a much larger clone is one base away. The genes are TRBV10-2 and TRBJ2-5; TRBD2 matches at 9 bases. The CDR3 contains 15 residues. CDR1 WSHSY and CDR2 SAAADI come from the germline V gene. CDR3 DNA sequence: TGCGCCAGCAAAAGGCGCGGGGGGGCGCGGGAGACCCGGTACTTC. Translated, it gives CASKRRGGARETRYF.

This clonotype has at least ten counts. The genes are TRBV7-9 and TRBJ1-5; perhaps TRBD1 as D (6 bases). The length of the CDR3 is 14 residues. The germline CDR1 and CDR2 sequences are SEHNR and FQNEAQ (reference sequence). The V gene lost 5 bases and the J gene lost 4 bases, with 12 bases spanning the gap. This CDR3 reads CASSHTGINQPQHF. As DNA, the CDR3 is TGTGCCAGCAGCCATACAGGGATAAATCAGCCCCAGCATTTT.

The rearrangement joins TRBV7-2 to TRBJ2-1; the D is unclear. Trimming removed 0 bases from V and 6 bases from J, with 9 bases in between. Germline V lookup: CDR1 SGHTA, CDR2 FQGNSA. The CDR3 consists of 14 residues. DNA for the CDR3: TGTGCCAGCAGCTTAGCGCGACAAGCCAATGAGCAGTTCTTC. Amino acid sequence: CASSLARQANEQFF. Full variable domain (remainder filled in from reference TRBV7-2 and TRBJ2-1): GAGVSQSPSNKVTEKGKDVELRCDPISGHTALYWYRQSLGQGLEFLIYFQGNSAPDKSGLPSDRFSAERTGGSVSTLTIQRTQQEDSAVYLCASSLARQANEQFFGPGTRLTVL.

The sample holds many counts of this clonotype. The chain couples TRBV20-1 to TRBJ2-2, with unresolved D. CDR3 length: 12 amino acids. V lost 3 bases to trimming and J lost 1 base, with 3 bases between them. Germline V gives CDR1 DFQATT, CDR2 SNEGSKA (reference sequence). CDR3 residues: CSASLNTGELFF. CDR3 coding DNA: TGCAGTGCTAGTCTGAACACCGGGGAGCTGTTTTTT.

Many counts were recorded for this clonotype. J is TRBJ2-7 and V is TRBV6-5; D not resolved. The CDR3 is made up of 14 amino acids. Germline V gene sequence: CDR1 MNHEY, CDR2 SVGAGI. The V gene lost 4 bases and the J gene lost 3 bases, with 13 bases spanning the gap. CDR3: CASSSGWLGYEQYF. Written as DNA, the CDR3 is TGTGCCAGCAGTTCCGGATGGCTGGGCTACGAGCAGTACTTC.

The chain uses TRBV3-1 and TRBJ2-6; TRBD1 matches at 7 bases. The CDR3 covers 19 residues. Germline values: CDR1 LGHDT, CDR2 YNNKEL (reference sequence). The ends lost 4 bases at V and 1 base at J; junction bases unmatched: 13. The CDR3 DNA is TGTGCCAGCAGCCTTACCGTCGGGACAGTGAGATCTGGGGCCAACGTCCTGACTTTC. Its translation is CASSLTVGTVRSGANVLTF.

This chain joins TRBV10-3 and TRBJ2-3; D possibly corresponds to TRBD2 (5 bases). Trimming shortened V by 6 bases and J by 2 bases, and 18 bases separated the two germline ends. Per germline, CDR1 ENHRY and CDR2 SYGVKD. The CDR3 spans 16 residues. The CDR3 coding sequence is TGTGCCATCAGCCAGGCGGGCGTCGGGGACACAGATACGCAGTATTTT. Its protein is CAISQAGVGDTDTQYF.

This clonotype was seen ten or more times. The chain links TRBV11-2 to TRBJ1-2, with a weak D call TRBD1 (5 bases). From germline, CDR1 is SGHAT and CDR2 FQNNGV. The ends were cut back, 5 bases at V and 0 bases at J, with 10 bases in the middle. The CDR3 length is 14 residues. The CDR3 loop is CASSPGPTNYGYTF. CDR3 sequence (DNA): TGTGCCAGCAGCCCGGGACCGACTAACTATGGCTACACCTTC.

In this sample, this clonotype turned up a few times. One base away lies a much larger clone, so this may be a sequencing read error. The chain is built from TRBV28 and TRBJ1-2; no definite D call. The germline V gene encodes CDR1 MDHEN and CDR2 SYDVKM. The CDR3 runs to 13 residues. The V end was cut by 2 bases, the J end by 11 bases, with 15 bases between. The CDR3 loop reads CASSLIVSPVYTF. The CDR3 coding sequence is TGTGCCAGCAGTTTAATCGTGTCTCCCGTATACACCTTC.

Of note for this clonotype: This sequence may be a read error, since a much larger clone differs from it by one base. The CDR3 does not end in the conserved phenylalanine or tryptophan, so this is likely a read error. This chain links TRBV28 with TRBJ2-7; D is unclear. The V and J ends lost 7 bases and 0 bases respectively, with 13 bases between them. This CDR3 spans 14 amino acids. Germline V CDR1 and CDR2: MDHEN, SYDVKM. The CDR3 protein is CASKRHSSSYEQYL. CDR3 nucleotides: TGTGCCAGCAAGCGACATTCGAGCTCCTACGAGCAGTACCTC.

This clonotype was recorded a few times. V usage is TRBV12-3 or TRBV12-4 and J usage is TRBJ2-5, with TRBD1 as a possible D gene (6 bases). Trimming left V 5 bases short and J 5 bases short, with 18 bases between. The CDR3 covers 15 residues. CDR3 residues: CASSTSGVSQETQYF. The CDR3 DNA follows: TGTGCCAGCAGTACTTCAGGGGTCTCCCAGGAGACCCAGTACTTC.

For the CDR3, the DNA is TGTGCCAGCAGCCGAGGGGCTCGCACAGATACGCAGTATTTT. Translated: CASSRGARTDTQYF. The chain couples TRBV12-3 or TRBV12-4 to TRBJ2-3; D possibly uses TRBD1 or TRBD2 (5 bases each). The CDR3 extends over 14 amino acids. Trimming took off 6 bases at V and 1 base at J, with 11 bases between the two ends.

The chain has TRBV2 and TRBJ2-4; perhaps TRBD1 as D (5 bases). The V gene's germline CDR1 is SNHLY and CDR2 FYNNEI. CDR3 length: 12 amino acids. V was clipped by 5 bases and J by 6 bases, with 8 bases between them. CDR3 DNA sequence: TGTGCCAGCAGTCGAGACAGAAACATTCAGTACTTC. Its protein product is CASSRDRNIQYF.

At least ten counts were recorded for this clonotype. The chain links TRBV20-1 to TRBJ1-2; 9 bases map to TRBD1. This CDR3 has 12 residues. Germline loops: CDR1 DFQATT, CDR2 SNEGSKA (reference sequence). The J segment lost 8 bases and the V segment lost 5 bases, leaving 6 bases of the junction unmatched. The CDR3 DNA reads TGCAGTGCTTCACAGGGGGCCGGGGGCTACACCTTC. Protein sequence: CSASQGAGGYTF.

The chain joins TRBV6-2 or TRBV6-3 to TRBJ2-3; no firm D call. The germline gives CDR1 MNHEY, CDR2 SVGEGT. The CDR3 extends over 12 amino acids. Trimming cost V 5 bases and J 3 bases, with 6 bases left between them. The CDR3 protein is CASSDQTDTQYF. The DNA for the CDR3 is TGTGCCAGCAGTGACCAAACAGATACGCAGTATTTT.

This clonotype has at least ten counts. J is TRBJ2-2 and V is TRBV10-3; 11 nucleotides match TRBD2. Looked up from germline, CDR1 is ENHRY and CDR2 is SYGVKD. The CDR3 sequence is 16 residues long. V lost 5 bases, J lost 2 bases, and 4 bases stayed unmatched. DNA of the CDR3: TGTGCCATCAGTCCCGGGACTAGCGGTAACACCGGGGAGCTGTTTTTT. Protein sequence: CAISPGTSGNTGELFF.

CDR3 sequence reads: CASSLAGQGPDTQYF. The CDR3 region has the DNA TGTGCCAGCAGCTTAGCGGGACAGGGCCCAGATACGCAGTATTTT. The chain combines TRBV11-2 with TRBJ2-3, with TRBD1 matching 9 bases. Germline lookup yields CDR1 SGHAT and CDR2 FQNNGV. The CDR3 consists of 15 residues. V was pared by 1 base and J by 4 bases, with 3 bases of the junction left unmatched.

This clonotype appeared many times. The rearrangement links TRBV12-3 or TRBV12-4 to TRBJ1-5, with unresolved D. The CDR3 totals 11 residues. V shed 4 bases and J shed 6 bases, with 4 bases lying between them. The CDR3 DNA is TGTGCCAGCAGTTACGGTCAGCCCCAGCATTTT. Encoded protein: CASSYGQPQHF.

As DNA, the CDR3 is TGTGCCAGCAGCCCCCGGACATGGAGTTGCTACGAGCAGTACTTC. This encodes CASSPRTWSCYEQYF. This chain uses TRBV3-1 with TRBJ2-7, with D perhaps matching TRBD1 (5 bases). Germline values: CDR1 LGHDT, CDR2 YNNKEL (reference sequence). The CDR3 spans 15 residues. The V end was cut by 4 bases, the J end by 3 bases, with 16 bases between.